Presented here are 19 T cell receptor beta chains from one specimen sequenced in a study of T cell changes during pregnancy in multiple sclerosis. Sequenced by immunoSEQ multiplex PCR; TCRdb stores in-frame clones only, minus some. The sample contains about 80,000 clones, 90% to 95% of which appear only once. This specimen consisted of peripheral blood, obtained before pregnancy. The receptors originated from a female donor with multiple sclerosis, enrolled in a pregnancy study.

This sequence joins TRBV4-1 and TRBJ1-3; 9 bases are shared with TRBD1. Losses at the gene ends were 5 bases for V and 2 bases for J; bases not matched to a gene: 7. CDR3 length equals 16 residues. Germline lookup yields CDR1 MGHRA and CDR2 YSYEKL. The CDR3 coding sequence is TGCGCCAGCAGCAAACCGGGACAGGGTACTGGAAACACCATATATTTT. Its translation is CASSKPGQGTGNTIYF.

The V gene is TRBV7-2, the J gene TRBJ2-7, with D tentatively TRBD1 (8 bases). The V end was cut by 2 bases, the J end by 2 bases, with 13 bases between. Germline CDR1 SGHTA, CDR2 FQGNSA. CDR3 length: 15 residues. CDR3 loop: CASSLSGTGPYEQYF. CDR3 bases: TGTGCCAGCAGCTTAAGCGGGACAGGTCCCTACGAGCAGTACTTC. Complete variable domain (other parts from reference TRBV7-2 and TRBJ2-7): GAGVSQSPSNKVTEKGKDVELRCDPISGHTALYWYRQSLGQGLEFLIYFQGNSAPDKSGLPSDRFSAERTGGSVSTLTIQRTQQEDSAVYLCASSLSGTGPYEQYFGPGTRLTVT.

This chain connects TRBV2 to TRBJ2-5, with D unclear. CDR1 SNHLY and CDR2 FYNNEI come from the germline V gene. V was trimmed by 7 bases and J by 2 bases, leaving 11 bases between them. This CDR3 comprises 13 residues. CDR3 nucleotide sequence: TGTGCCAGCATCGCAGGATTTCAAGAGACCCAGTACTTC. This encodes CASIAGFQETQYF.

The chain combines TRBV19 with TRBJ2-4; no clear D gene. Per the germline V gene, CDR1 is LNHDA and CDR2 is SQIVND (reference sequence). The CDR3 covers 13 residues. V dropped 2 bases and J dropped 5 bases, with 7 bases sitting between them. The CDR3 nucleotides read TGTGCCAGTAGTATATACATCGAAAACATTCAGTACTTC. Translated, it gives CASSIYIENIQYF.

The gene calls are TRBV27 and TRBJ1-6; possibly TRBD1 for D (6 bases). Looked up from germline, CDR1 is MNHEY and CDR2 is SMNVEV (reference sequence). The CDR3 runs 18 residues. Trimming cost V 6 bases and J 10 bases, with 28 bases left between them. DNA of the CDR3: TGTGCCAGCAGCTCCACCCCGACACAGGCCCCGGGGGGCTCACCCCTCCACTTT. This gives the protein CASSSTPTQAPGGSPLHF.

The chain is built from TRBV11-2 and TRBJ1-2, with D hard to call. V lost 1 base, J lost 4 bases, and 7 bases lay in between. The germline V gene encodes CDR1 SGHAT and CDR2 FQNNGV. The CDR3 totals 13 residues. The CDR3 DNA reads as TGTGCCAGCAGCTTAGGTACACGCTATGGCTACACCTTC. It specifies CASSLGTRYGYTF.

The chain joins TRBV19 to TRBJ2-3, with D uncertain. The CDR3 is made up of 14 amino acids. Germline lookup yields CDR1 LNHDA and CDR2 SQIVND (reference sequence). Trimming removed 3 bases from V and 6 bases from J, with 13 bases in between. The CDR3 loop is CASSILPLGDTQYF. The CDR3 DNA reads as TGTGCCAGTAGTATTCTTCCCCTCGGGGATACGCAGTATTTT.

The rearrangement links TRBV27 to TRBJ2-2; 9 bases map to TRBD2. Germline lookup yields CDR1 MNHEY and CDR2 SMNVEV (reference sequence). V lost 11 bases and J lost 13; bases outside the gene matches: 23. The CDR3 is made up of 16 amino acids. CDR3 loop: CAAALSGASGAHALFF. CDR3 bases: TGTGCCGCCGCCCTCAGCGGGGCTAGCGGGGCCCATGCGCTGTTTTTT.

The gene calls are TRBV30 and TRBJ2-7; 12 bases fit TRBD2. The CDR3 covers 15 residues. With 4 bases clipped from V and 6 bases from J, the junction kept 10 bases outside the gene matches. CDR1 is GTSNPN, CDR2 SVGIG, per germline (reference sequence). The CDR3 here is CAWTGPSGGASEQYF. The CDR3 nucleotides read TGTGCCTGGACCGGGCCTAGCGGGGGGGCTAGCGAGCAGTACTTC.

This chain uses TRBV7-8 with TRBJ1-1, with D unresolved. V was pared by 1 base and J by 7 bases, with 16 bases between. Germline CDR1 SGHVS, CDR2 FQNEAQ. The CDR3 runs 15 residues. CDR3 in DNA: TGTGCCAGCAGCTTAGGTTTGAGGGAAGAAAATGAAGCTTTCTTT. Translated: CASSLGLREENEAFF. Based on the CDR3 plus reference TRBV7-8 and TRBJ1-1, the full variable domain is GAGVSQSPRYKVAKRGQDVALRCDPISGHVSLFWYQQALGQGPEFLTYFQNEAQLDKSGLPSDRFFAERPEGSVSTLKIQRTQQEDSAVYLCASSLGLREENEAFFGQGTRLTVV.

J is TRBJ2-1 and V is TRBV30, with TRBD2 as a possible D gene (5 bases). Deletions cut 4 bases from V and 5 bases from J, with 12 bases between. The length of the CDR3 is 13 residues. Germline values: CDR1 GTSNPN, CDR2 SVGIG (reference sequence). This CDR3 is CAWTSITHNEQFF. As DNA, the CDR3 is TGTGCCTGGACTAGCATCACCCACAATGAGCAGTTCTTC. The full variable domain, with the rest looked up from reference TRBV30 and TRBJ2-1, is SQTIHQWPATLVQPVGSPLSLECTVEGTSNPNLYWYRQAAGRGLQLLFYSVGIGQISSEVPQNLSASRPQDRQFILSSKKLLLSDSGFYLCAWTSITHNEQFFGPGTRLTVL.

This clone was seen only a few times. The chain carries TRBV25-1 and TRBJ1-4; TRBD1 agrees at 7 bases. Trimming at V came to 6 bases and at J to 2 bases, leaving 0 bases not matched to a gene. Germline loops: CDR1 MGHDK, CDR2 SYGVNS. This CDR3 contains 13 residues. Written as DNA, the CDR3 is TGTGCCAGCAGACAGGGGACTAATGAAAAACTGTTTTTT. This gives the protein CASRQGTNEKLFF.

This chain connects TRBV6-1 to TRBJ2-5, with 8 bases identical to TRBD2. The CDR3 is 14 amino acids. V shed 6 bases and J 3 bases; nucleotides not matched to a gene: 6. The germline V gene encodes CDR1 MNHNS and CDR2 SASEGT. CDR3 bases: TGTGCCAGCAGACCGGGACTAGAGAAAGAGACCCAGTACTTC. As protein: CASRPGLEKETQYF.

The chain carries TRBV5-5 and TRBJ1-6, with a possible D match to TRBD1 (5 bases). Germline CDR1 and CDR2: SGHKS and YYEKEE (reference sequence). The CDR3 is made up of 15 amino acids. Trimming removed 3 bases at V and 5 bases at J, with 12 bases between. The CDR3 sequence is CASSSTGTDNSPLHF. The CDR3 DNA follows: TGTGCCAGCAGCTCTACCGGGACTGATAATTCACCCCTCCACTTT.

The rearrangement uses TRBV7-2 and TRBJ1-5, with unresolved D. V shed 5 bases and J shed 7 bases, with 15 bases lying between them. The CDR3 has 14 residues. The germline V gene has CDR1 SGHTA and CDR2 FQGNSA. In DNA form, the CDR3 reads TGTGCCAGCAGCGAGGCCCTGGCTAGACAGCCCCAGCATTTT. This sequence encodes CASSEALARQPQHF.

The chain uses TRBV7-2 and TRBJ2-3, with a possible D match to TRBD2 (6 bases). The CDR3 spans 16 residues. Per the germline V gene, CDR1 is SGHTA and CDR2 is FQGNSA. The V end was cut by 0 bases, the J end by 3 bases, with 13 bases between. The CDR3 region is CASSLAAEGPTDTQYF. CDR3 DNA sequence: TGTGCCAGCAGCTTAGCAGCGGAGGGGCCTACAGATACGCAGTATTTT.

The chain couples TRBV27 to TRBJ2-7; no clear D gene. Germline V gives CDR1 MNHEY, CDR2 SMNVEV (reference sequence). The CDR3 consists of 12 residues. V lost 6 bases and J 2 bases, leaving 8 bases between the germline ends. The CDR3: CASRATPYEQYF. The CDR3 nucleotides are TGTGCCAGCAGGGCCACCCCCTACGAGCAGTACTTC.

The chain links TRBV11-3 to TRBJ1-6, with unresolved D. Germline V lookup: CDR1 SGHNT, CDR2 YENEEA. The CDR3 has 14 residues. The V end was cut by 1 base, the J end by 7 bases, with 8 bases between. The DNA of the CDR3 is TGTGCCAGCAGCTTAGGAGGCAGCAATTCACCCCTCCACTTT. It specifies CASSLGGSNSPLHF.

This clone appeared a single time. The chain links TRBV7-2 to TRBJ2-5; D uncertain. Germline CDR1 is SGHTA and CDR2 is FQGNSA. CDR3 length equals 12 residues. The V end was cut by 1 base, the J end by 4 bases, with 4 bases between. CDR3 coding DNA: TGTGCCAGCAGCTTAGACAGAGAGACCCAGTACTTC. It yields the protein CASSLDRETQYF.